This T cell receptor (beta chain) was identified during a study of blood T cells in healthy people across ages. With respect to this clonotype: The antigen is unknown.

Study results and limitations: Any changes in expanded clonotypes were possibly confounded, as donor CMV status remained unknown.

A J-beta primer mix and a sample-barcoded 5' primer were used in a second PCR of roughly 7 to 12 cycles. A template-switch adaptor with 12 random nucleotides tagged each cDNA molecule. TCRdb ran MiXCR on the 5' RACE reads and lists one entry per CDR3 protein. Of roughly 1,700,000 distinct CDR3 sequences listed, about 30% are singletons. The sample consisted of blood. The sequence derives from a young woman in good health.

The CDR3 region is CASNLQGAAPDTQYF. CDR3 bases: TGTGCCAGCAACCTACAGGGGGCAGCCCCAGATACGCAGTATTTT. The chain couples TRBV11-2 to TRBJ2-3; 9 bases are a match to TRBD1. Per the germline V gene, CDR1 is SGHAT and CDR2 is FQNNGV. The V gene end was trimmed by 7 bases and the J gene end by 4 bases; junction bases not matched to a gene: 9. The CDR3 spans 15 residues.